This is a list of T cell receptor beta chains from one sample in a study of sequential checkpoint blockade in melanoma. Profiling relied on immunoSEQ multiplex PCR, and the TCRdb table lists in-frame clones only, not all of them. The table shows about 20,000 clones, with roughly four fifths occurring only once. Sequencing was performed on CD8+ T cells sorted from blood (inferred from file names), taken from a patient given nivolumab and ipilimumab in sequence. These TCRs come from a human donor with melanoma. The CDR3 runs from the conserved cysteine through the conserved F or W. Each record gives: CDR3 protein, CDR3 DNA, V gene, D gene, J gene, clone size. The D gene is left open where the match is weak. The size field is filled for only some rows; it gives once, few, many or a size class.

CDR3: CASSTLAGVRGPQETQYF; DNA: TGTGCCAGCAGTACATTGGCGGGAGTCAGGGGGCCCCAAGAGACCCAGTACTTC; V: TRBV28; D: -; J: TRBJ2-5; size: -
CDR3: CSASSSDEQFF; DNA: TGCAGTGCTAGTTCGAGCGATGAGCAGTTCTTC; V: TRBV20-1; D: -; J: TRBJ2-1; size: -
CDR3: CASSLSQVFYEETQYF; DNA: TGTGCCAGCAGTTTATCCCAGGTCTTTTACGAAGAGACCCAGTACTTC; V: TRBV28; D: -; J: TRBJ2-5; size: few
CDR3: CAWSDLQGNYEQYF; DNA: TGTGCCTGGAGTGACCTACAGGGAAACTACGAGCAGTACTTC; V: TRBV30; D: -; J: TRBJ2-7; size: -
CDR3: CASSPGDRGRNEKLFF; DNA: TGTGCCAGCAGCCCGGGGGACAGGGGGCGGAATGAAAAACTGTTTTTT; V: TRBV7-9; D: TRBD1; J: TRBJ1-4; size: -
CDR3: CASSQEGGAWETQYF; DNA: TGCGCCAGCAGCCAAGAAGGAGGGGCGTGGGAGACCCAGTACTTC; V: TRBV4-1; D: -; J: TRBJ2-5; size: once
CDR3: CASSLTGQDNYEQYF; DNA: TGTGCCAGCAGTTTAACTGGACAGGATAATTACGAGCAGTACTTC; V: TRBV27; D: TRBD1; J: TRBJ2-7; size: -
CDR3: CASSIRGTVNTEAFF; DNA: TGTGCCAGCAGCATAAGAGGGACAGTGAACACTGAAGCTTTCTTT; V: TRBV28; D: TRBD1; J: TRBJ1-1; size: -
CDR3: CASSPLPATGGPRNEQFF; DNA: TGTGCCAGCAGCCCGCTACCAGCCACGGGGGGGCCGAGGAATGAGCAGTTCTTC; V: TRBV5-4; D: TRBD2; J: TRBJ2-1; size: once
CDR3: CASSSSTDTQYF; DNA: TGTGCCAGCAGCTCCTCCACAGATACGCAGTATTTT; V: TRBV7-6; D: -; J: TRBJ2-3; size: few
CDR3: CSVAKNTGELFF; DNA: TGCAGCGTCGCGAAAAACACCGGGGAGCTGTTTTTT; V: TRBV29-1; D: -; J: TRBJ2-2; size: -
CDR3: CSVGQGAASEQYF; DNA: TGCAGCGTTGGGCAGGGTGCTGCGAGCGAGCAGTACTTC; V: TRBV29-1; D: -; J: TRBJ2-7; size: -
CDR3: CASSLDAGSYEQYF; DNA: TGTGCCAGCAGCTTAGATGCAGGGTCCTACGAGCAGTACTTC; V: TRBV7-9; D: -; J: TRBJ2-7; size: -
CDR3: CASSTTGGAWKTQYF; DNA: TGTGCCAGCAGTACGACAGGGGGCGCATGGAAGACCCAGTACTTC; V: TRBV27; D: TRBD1; J: TRBJ2-5; size: -
CDR3: CASSELQGREKLFF; DNA: TGTGCCAGCAGTGAACTCCAGGGAAGGGAAAAACTGTTTTTT; V: TRBV2; D: -; J: TRBJ1-4; size: -
CDR3: CASSVFGQDYEQYF; DNA: TGTGCCAGCAGCGTTTTCGGACAGGACTACGAGCAGTACTTC; V: TRBV9; D: TRBD1; J: TRBJ2-7; size: -
CDR3: CAIRTSGAQETQYF; DNA: TGTGCCATCCGGACTAGCGGGGCACAAGAGACCCAGTACTTC; V: TRBV10-3; D: TRBD2; J: TRBJ2-5; size: -
CDR3: CASSYGTDNSPLHF; DNA: TGTGCCAGCAGTTACGGGACAGACAATTCACCCCTCCACTTT; V: TRBV6-6; D: TRBD1; J: TRBJ1-6; size: -
CDR3: CASSTGQFNEKLFF; DNA: TGTGCCAGCAGTACGGGACAGTTTAATGAAAAACTGTTTTTT; V: TRBV6-5; D: TRBD1; J: TRBJ1-4; size: -
CDR3: CASGGTSFSNQPQHF; DNA: TGTGCCAGCGGAGGGACCAGTTTTAGCAATCAGCCCCAGCATTTT; V: TRBV6-1; D: -; J: TRBJ1-5; size: -
CDR3: CASSQDYRVLGGYTF; DNA: TGCGCCAGCAGCCAAGACTACAGGGTTTTGGGCGGCTACACCTTC; V: TRBV4-1; D: -; J: TRBJ1-2; size: -
CDR3: CASSLRGRGYEQYF; DNA: TGTGCCAGCAGCTTGAGGGGCAGGGGATACGAGCAGTACTTC; V: TRBV5-4; D: -; J: TRBJ2-7; size: -
CDR3: CASSQDWSGVNQPQHF; DNA: TGCGCCAGCAGCCAAGATTGGTCGGGGGTCAATCAGCCCCAGCATTTT; V: TRBV4-3; D: -; J: TRBJ1-5; size: -
CDR3: CASSAEALNEKLFF; DNA: TGTGCCAGCAGCGCGGAGGCCTTGAATGAAAAACTGTTTTTT; V: TRBV9; D: -; J: TRBJ1-4; size: few
CDR3: CASSLRQDGNEQYF; DNA: TGCGCCAGCAGCTTACGACAGGATGGTAACGAGCAGTACTTC; V: TRBV5-1; D: -; J: TRBJ2-7; size: -
CDR3: CASSRTENTEAFF; DNA: TGCGCCAGCAGCCGGACAGAGAACACTGAAGCTTTCTTT; V: TRBV4-1; D: -; J: TRBJ1-1; size: -
CDR3: CASSRTRVGTVSYSNTGELFF; DNA: TGTGCCAGCTCCAGGACAAGGGTAGGGACAGTTTCCTATTCGAACACCGGGGAGCTGTTTTTT; V: TRBV18; D: TRBD1; J: TRBJ2-2; size: -
CDR3: CASSTSGGTNTEAFF; DNA: TGTGCCAGCAGCACGTCGGGCGGGACGAACACTGAAGCTTTCTTT; V: TRBV7-8; D: -; J: TRBJ1-1; size: -
CDR3: CASNRPGSYEQYF; DNA: TGTGCCAGCAATCGCCCAGGCTCCTACGAGCAGTACTTC; V: TRBV25-1; D: -; J: TRBJ2-7; size: -
CDR3: CASSFGSGELFF; DNA: TGTGCCAGCAGTTTCGGGTCCGGGGAGCTGTTTTTT; V: TRBV28; D: -; J: TRBJ2-2; size: -
CDR3: CASSFTSGGYEQYF; DNA: TGTGCCAGCAGTTTTACTAGCGGGGGCTACGAGCAGTACTTC; V: TRBV28; D: TRBD2; J: TRBJ2-7; size: -
CDR3: CASSYGDSYSYEQYF; DNA: TGTGCCAGCAGCTACGGGGACAGTTATTCCTACGAGCAGTACTTC; V: TRBV5-4; D: TRBD1; J: TRBJ2-7; size: few
CDR3: CASRGVQGTGNQPQHF; DNA: TGTGCCAGCAGGGGCGTACAGGGAACTGGCAATCAGCCCCAGCATTTT; V: TRBV2; D: -; J: TRBJ1-5; size: -
CDR3: CATSRGQGYLNTEAFF; DNA: TGTGCCACCAGCAGGGGACAGGGCTATTTGAACACTGAAGCTTTCTTT; V: TRBV15; D: TRBD1; J: TRBJ1-1; size: -
CDR3: CASSQIEGQLYNEQFF; DNA: TGCGCCAGCAGCCAGATTGAGGGACAGTTGTACAATGAGCAGTTCTTC; V: TRBV5-1; D: TRBD1; J: TRBJ2-1; size: -
CDR3: CASSAGTGFEQYF; DNA: TGTGCCAGTAGTGCCGGGACAGGGTTCGAGCAGTACTTC; V: TRBV19; D: TRBD1; J: TRBJ2-7; size: -
CDR3: CASSLSSGGNTGELFF; DNA: TGTGCCAGCAGCTTGTCTAGCGGGGGGAACACCGGGGAGCTGTTTTTT; V: TRBV5-4; D: TRBD2; J: TRBJ2-2; size: once
CDR3: CASSQDIPVLSTDTQYF; DNA: TGCGCCAGCAGCCAAGATATACCAGTTCTGAGCACAGATACGCAGTATTTT; V: TRBV4-1; D: -; J: TRBJ2-3; size: -
CDR3: CASSLASGELFF; DNA: TGTGCCAGCAGCTTAGCGTCTGGGGAGCTGTTTTTT; V: TRBV7-9; D: -; J: TRBJ2-2; size: -
CDR3: CASSQDLRGQRNTEAFF; DNA: TGCGCCAGCAGCCAAGATCTGCGAGGACAGAGAAACACTGAAGCTTTCTTT; V: TRBV4-3; D: -; J: TRBJ1-1; size: -
CDR3: CASRTTGVEAFF; DNA: TGTGCCAGCAGGACCACAGGGGTTGAAGCTTTCTTT; V: TRBV5-6; D: TRBD1; J: TRBJ1-1; size: -
CDR3: CASSLRQGAEEQYF; DNA: TGTGCCAGCAGCTTACGACAGGGGGCGGAGGAGCAGTACTTC; V: TRBV5-4; D: TRBD1; J: TRBJ2-7; size: -
CDR3: CASSPRTGIDTDTQYF; DNA: TGTGCCAGCAGCCCAAGGACAGGGATAGACACAGATACGCAGTATTTT; V: TRBV9; D: TRBD1; J: TRBJ2-3; size: -
CDR3: CASSLKGQGGNTEAFF; DNA: TGCGCCAGCAGCCTGAAGGGCCAGGGAGGCAACACTGAAGCTTTCTTT; V: TRBV4-1; D: -; J: TRBJ1-1; size: -
CDR3: CASSQDAGVYNEQFF; DNA: TGTGCCAGCAGCCAAGATGCGGGGGTCTACAATGAGCAGTTCTTC; V: TRBV4-2; D: TRBD2; J: TRBJ2-1; size: -
CDR3: CASSQAGGRSYNEQFF; DNA: TGCGCCAGCAGCCAAGCTGGCGGCCGCTCCTACAATGAGCAGTTCTTC; V: TRBV4-3; D: -; J: TRBJ2-1; size: -
CDR3: CASSLVQGPGEQYF; DNA: TGTGCCAGCAGCTTGGTACAGGGCCCAGGCGAGCAGTACTTC; V: TRBV4-2; D: -; J: TRBJ2-7; size: -
CDR3: CASSDSSGGSYNEQFF; DNA: TGTGCCAGCAGTGACTCTAGCGGGGGCTCCTACAATGAGCAGTTCTTC; V: TRBV6-4; D: TRBD2; J: TRBJ2-1; size: -
CDR3: CASSPLAGAIYEQYF; DNA: TGTGCCAGCAGCCCACTAGCGGGGGCAATCTACGAGCAGTACTTC; V: TRBV9; D: TRBD2; J: TRBJ2-7; size: -
CDR3: CASSLEIAGDSNQPQHF; DNA: TGTGCCAGCAGTTTAGAGATCGCAGGGGATAGCAATCAGCCCCAGCATTTT; V: TRBV27; D: -; J: TRBJ1-5; size: -
CDR3: CASSQVERVTYNSPLHF; DNA: TGCGCCAGCAGCCAAGTTGAGAGGGTAACATATAATTCACCCCTCCACTTT; V: TRBV4-3; D: -; J: TRBJ1-6; size: -
CDR3: CASSQEWTGPSYEQYF; DNA: TGCGCCAGCAGCCAAGAGTGGACAGGGCCCTCCTACGAGCAGTACTTC; V: TRBV4-3; D: TRBD1; J: TRBJ2-7; size: -
CDR3: CASSLEGQGIGSPLHF; DNA: TGTGCCAGCAGCTTAGAGGGACAGGGGATCGGTTCACCCCTCCACTTT; V: TRBV13; D: TRBD1; J: TRBJ1-6; size: once
CDR3: CASSVATEAFF; DNA: TGTGCCAGCAGCGTAGCTACTGAAGCTTTCTTT; V: TRBV9; D: -; J: TRBJ1-1; size: -
CDR3: CASSQEGGTGELFF; DNA: TGTGCCAGCAGCCAAGAGGGGGGGACCGGGGAGCTGTTTTTT; V: TRBV4-2; D: TRBD2; J: TRBJ2-2; size: -
CDR3: CASSLSILSVNTEAFF; DNA: TGTGCCAGCAGTTTATCCATACTATCGGTGAACACTGAAGCTTTCTTT; V: TRBV27; D: -; J: TRBJ1-1; size: -
CDR3: CASSQGGGMSPLHF; DNA: TGTGCCAGCAGCCAAGGCGGGGGAATGTCACCCCTCCACTTT; V: TRBV4-2; D: -; J: TRBJ1-6; size: -